Sequencing of this T cell receptor beta chain was carried out in a study of blood T cell repertoires in COVID-19. Under the authors' procedure: Reference gene primer amplification gave estimated nucleated cell counts. Produced via immunoSEQ multiplex PCR; TCRdb's table is partial and in-frame only. Clone size and the V and J calls come from that table; the DNA yielded D and trimming. The repertoire holds under 200,000 clones, with approximately 80% as singletons. The study drew participants aged about 18 to 95 years from some 24 US areas. Participants reported their clinical history, and cohort assignment relied on those reports. This CDR3 has 15 residues. Germline CDR1 and CDR2: SGHNT and YYREEE (reference sequence). With 4 bases removed from V and 9 bases from J, the gap between germline ends came to 17 bases.

The sequence came from a woman aged 55-69 years with acute COVID-19. The chain employs TRBV5-4 and TRBJ1-6; a weak D match, TRBD1 (6 bases). Sequenced material: PBMCs or T cells enriched from blood (not recorded which). CDR3 in amino acids: CASSPGGGQVSPLHF. The CDR3 nucleotides are TGTGCCAGCAGCCCGGGCGGGGGGCAGGTTTCACCCCTCCACTTT. The full variable domain, its missing parts supplied by reference TRBV5-4 and TRBJ1-6, is ETGVTQSPTHLIKTRGQQVTLRCSSQSGHNTVSWYQQALGQGPQFIFQYYREEENGRGNFPPRFSGLQFPNYSSELNVNALELDDSALYLCASSPGGGQVSPLHFGNGTRLTVT.